This record concerns one TCR beta chain sequence. The specificity of this receptor is unknown. Nothing much larger sits one base from this clone, and base qualities are not available. The CDR3 regions of human TCRbeta chains were analyzed by immunosequencing. In the original analysis: Repertoire TCRs were checked for matches against a reference library of SARS-CoV-2-specific TCRs that had been generated using the MIRA antigen-specificity platform. Breadth was defined as the fraction of unique TCRs that were SARS-CoV-2-associated, and depth was defined as the fraction of total T cells that were SARS-CoV-2-associated. Using the MIRA data, each spike-specific TCR was assigned both to the spike region to which the TCR was reactive and to a CD4 or CD8 class. Log10-transformed breadth and depth values were compared by one-way ANOVA with Sidak's multiple comparisons tests. In TCRdb, the immuneACCESS table is reduced to in-frame sequences with V and J assigned. These tables do not hold every clone; where another copy was compared, an unresolved V gene accounts for under half, and the others remain unexplained. The V and J calls and the clone size are those of that table, but D and trimming were determined from the DNA. Across this sample there are some 130,000 clones, with 75% to 90% seen only once. The ten biggest clones cover just over 2.5% of the sample.

These data belong to a study of T cell responses to AZD1222 COVID-19 vaccine (dated by TCRdb to about 2021). Study-level background: A total of 230 to 250 trial participants underwent TCR sequencing, of whom nearly 210 received two doses of AZD1222 and about 26 received two doses of the MenACWY control vaccine. Trial participants were enrolled into age subgroups of 18-55, 56-69 and 70-plus years, which contained 148, 28 and 57 TCR-sequenced participants, respectively. Overall results and qualifications from the work: Conclusions about previously exposed vaccinees were limited because only six AZD1222 recipients were SARS-CoV-2 seropositive at baseline. Because no samples from the day 14 peak response were available, repertoires could be characterized only after the peak T cell response. Participants were mostly white British, with more females than males. The authors suggested clonal diversity may have been underestimated. Reportedly, almost half of the unique spike-specific TCRs recognized epitopes lying outside the regions that are mutated in the B.1.351 and B.1.1.7 variants. The 56-69-year group was small, and its depth increase did not reach significance, likely because of low power. The whole spike protein was spanned by vaccine-associated CD4 TCRs, and dominant responses were seen in regions 160-218 and 743-854. After two AZD1222 doses, spike-specific TCR breadth and depth were significantly higher than at day 0 and than in MenACWY recipients.

The sample's time point label, decoded: about 28 days (+/-7) after the second vaccine dose. AZD1222 recipients given second doses at about 4 weeks or at about 12 weeks were pooled, since spike-specific TCR depth and breadth were not found to differ between the two schedules. Vaccinee samples came from UK trials COV001 and COV002, including a single-blind randomized controlled phase 2/3 trial of AZD1222 (ChAdOx1 nCoV-19) in healthy adults. For TCRbeta chain sequencing, PBMC samples were collected from trial participants at day 0 and at day 28 after the second dose. This TCR was sampled from an adult who received the AZD1222 COVID-19 vaccine. The source was peripheral blood, collected 28 days after the second AZD1222 dose.

The DNA sequence is as follows: TGTGCCAGCAGTTACTCGGGACAGGGTTCCACTGAAGCTTTCTTT. This yields the protein CASSYSGQGSTEAFF. This sequence uses TRBV6-6 and TRBJ1-1; 9 bases in the middle match TRBD1. In the germline V gene (reference sequence), CDR1 corresponds to MNHNY and CDR2 to SVGAGI. The CDR3 covers 15 residues, taking in both the cysteine and the phenylalanine. The CDR3 DNA has 45 bases and is translated from base 1. Trimming accounts for 0 bases at V and 4 bases at J, while the number of junction bases matched to no gene is 3.